The rows below give T cell receptor beta chains drawn from one sample of a study of blood T cell repertoires in COVID-19. Libraries were prepared by immunoSEQ multiplex PCR; TCRdb keeps only in-frame clonotypes and omits some of them. The data hold over 150,000 clones, with approximately 79% observed a single time. Sequencing was performed on peripheral blood. All receptors derive from a woman in her 70s with acute or convalescent COVID-19. CDR3s include the opening cysteine and the closing phenylalanine or tryptophan. A D gene is named only where the DNA matches it firmly. Only part of the rows carry a size: once, few, many, or a class if the clone is expanded.

j_gene: TRBJ2-2; len: 13; abundance: NA; v_gene: TRBV28; d_gene: TRBD2; CDR3aa: CASSEPGGWELFF; CDR3nt: TGTGCCAGCAGTGAACCGGGAGGTTGGGAGCTGTTTTTT
j_gene: TRBJ2-4; len: 14; abundance: NA; v_gene: TRBV18; d_gene: NA; CDR3aa: CASSPPGDINIQYF; CDR3nt: TGTGCCAGCTCACCTCCCGGGGACATCAACATTCAGTACTTC
j_gene: TRBJ2-2; len: 15; abundance: NA; v_gene: TRBV27; d_gene: NA; CDR3aa: CASSFQTGNTGELFF; CDR3nt: TGTGCCAGCAGTTTCCAGACAGGGAACACCGGGGAGCTGTTTTTT
j_gene: TRBJ2-7; len: 15; abundance: NA; v_gene: TRBV10-3; d_gene: TRBD2; CDR3aa: CAISVGGREAGEQYF; CDR3nt: TGTGCCATCAGTGTCGGAGGGAGGGAGGCCGGCGAGCAGTACTTC
j_gene: TRBJ2-7; len: 13; abundance: NA; v_gene: TRBV5-1; d_gene: NA; CDR3aa: CASSLTGFYEQYF; CDR3nt: TGCGCCAGCAGCTTGACAGGATTCTACGAGCAGTACTTC
j_gene: TRBJ2-2; len: 15; abundance: NA; v_gene: TRBV7-3; d_gene: TRBD1; CDR3aa: CASSPMGQGVGELFF; CDR3nt: TGTGCCAGCAGCCCTATGGGACAGGGAGTCGGGGAGCTGTTTTTT
j_gene: TRBJ1-1; len: 11; abundance: few; v_gene: TRBV20-1; d_gene: NA; CDR3aa: CSARAQGRAFF; CDR3nt: TGCAGTGCTAGAGCCCAGGGTAGGGCTTTCTTT
j_gene: TRBJ2-1; len: 13; abundance: NA; v_gene: TRBV12-3/TRBV12-4; d_gene: TRBD2; CDR3aa: CASKLAGVHEQFF; CDR3nt: TGTGCCAGCAAACTAGCGGGAGTTCATGAGCAGTTCTTC
j_gene: TRBJ2-1; len: 15; abundance: few; v_gene: TRBV5-1; d_gene: TRBD1; CDR3aa: CASSETGTGGLEQFF; CDR3nt: TGCGCCAGCAGCGAGACCGGGACAGGGGGACTAGAGCAGTTCTTC
j_gene: TRBJ2-1; len: 14; abundance: NA; v_gene: TRBV6-4; d_gene: TRBD2; CDR3aa: CASSVETSVNEQFF; CDR3nt: TGTGCCAGCAGTGTTGAGACTAGCGTCAATGAGCAGTTCTTC
j_gene: TRBJ2-7; len: 14; abundance: NA; v_gene: TRBV9; d_gene: TRBD1; CDR3aa: CASSPRGQGHEQYF; CDR3nt: TGTGCCAGCAGCCCCCGGGGACAGGGCCACGAGCAGTACTTC
j_gene: TRBJ1-2; len: 15; abundance: NA; v_gene: TRBV6-1; d_gene: NA; CDR3aa: CASCIGQRPQSGYTF; CDR3nt: TGTGCCAGCTGCATCGGACAGAGGCCGCAATCGGGCTACACCTTC
j_gene: TRBJ2-1; len: 16; abundance: NA; v_gene: TRBV19; d_gene: TRBD2; CDR3aa: CATQKSAGVGVNEQFF; CDR3nt: TGTGCCACCCAAAAGTCGGCGGGAGTAGGTGTAAATGAGCAGTTCTTC
j_gene: TRBJ2-1; len: 16; abundance: NA; v_gene: TRBV2; d_gene: TRBD2; CDR3aa: CASLRALAGGGNEQFF; CDR3nt: TGTGCCAGCCTGCGGGCCTTAGCGGGAGGCGGGAATGAGCAGTTCTTC
j_gene: TRBJ1-5; len: 13; abundance: NA; v_gene: TRBV7-9; d_gene: NA; CDR3aa: CASSLVSTQPQHF; CDR3nt: TGTGCCAGCAGCTTAGTTAGCACTCAGCCCCAGCATTTT
j_gene: TRBJ1-2; len: 13; abundance: NA; v_gene: TRBV29-1; d_gene: TRBD1; CDR3aa: CSVAGQGGNGYTF; CDR3nt: TGCAGCGTGGCCGGACAGGGCGGTAATGGCTACACCTTC
j_gene: TRBJ2-2; len: 17; abundance: NA; v_gene: TRBV3-1/TRBV3-2; d_gene: TRBD2; CDR3aa: CASSQVASGRPHGELFF; CDR3nt: TGTGCCAGCAGCCAAGTCGCTAGCGGGAGGCCCCACGGGGAGCTGTTTTTT
j_gene: TRBJ2-3; len: 18; abundance: NA; v_gene: TRBV10-3; d_gene: TRBD2; CDR3aa: CAISMGLAGKSSTDTQYF; CDR3nt: TGTGCCATCAGCATGGGACTAGCGGGAAAATCTAGCACAGATACGCAGTATTTT
j_gene: TRBJ2-7; len: 14; abundance: NA; v_gene: TRBV7-9; d_gene: NA; CDR3aa: CASSRETLSGEQYF; CDR3nt: TGTGCCAGCAGCCGAGAGACACTTTCAGGGGAGCAGTACTTC
j_gene: TRBJ2-7; len: 13; abundance: NA; v_gene: TRBV7-9; d_gene: TRBD2; CDR3aa: CASSLSSGNEQYF; CDR3nt: TGTGCCAGCAGCTTGAGCAGCGGGAACGAGCAGTACTTC
j_gene: TRBJ2-7; len: 17; abundance: once; v_gene: TRBV11-2; d_gene: TRBD2; CDR3aa: CASSLGTSGRAGDEQYF; CDR3nt: TGTGCCAGCAGCTTAGGGACTAGCGGGAGGGCCGGGGACGAGCAGTACTTC
j_gene: TRBJ2-7; len: 14; abundance: once; v_gene: TRBV15; d_gene: TRBD1; CDR3aa: CATSRETGGYEQYF; CDR3nt: TGTGCCACCAGCAGAGAAACAGGGGGCTACGAGCAGTACTTC
j_gene: TRBJ1-5; len: 18; abundance: NA; v_gene: TRBV6-2/TRBV6-3; d_gene: NA; CDR3aa: CASSWGSLSGHRNQPQHF; CDR3nt: TGTGCCAGCAGTTGGGGATCCCTCTCGGGACATCGCAATCAGCCCCAGCATTTT
j_gene: TRBJ2-2; len: 16; abundance: NA; v_gene: TRBV2; d_gene: TRBD1; CDR3aa: CASKGQGSLDTGELFF; CDR3nt: TGTGCCAGCAAGGGACAGGGGAGCCTCGACACCGGGGAGCTGTTTTTT
j_gene: TRBJ1-5; len: 13; abundance: NA; v_gene: TRBV28; d_gene: TRBD1; CDR3aa: CASSGDRDQPQHF; CDR3nt: TGTGCCAGCAGTGGAGACAGGGATCAGCCCCAGCATTTT
j_gene: TRBJ2-5; len: 17; abundance: NA; v_gene: TRBV2; d_gene: TRBD2; CDR3aa: CASRFELAGGRWETQYF; CDR3nt: TGTGCCAGCAGATTCGAACTAGCGGGAGGCCGGTGGGAGACCCAGTACTTC
j_gene: TRBJ2-7; len: 15; abundance: NA; v_gene: TRBV5-4; d_gene: NA; CDR3aa: CASSLNFGGNYEQYF; CDR3nt: TGTGCCAGCAGCTTGAATTTTGGCGGAAACTACGAGCAGTACTTC
j_gene: TRBJ2-1; len: 15; abundance: NA; v_gene: TRBV3-1/TRBV3-2; d_gene: TRBD2; CDR3aa: CASSQDRDYYNEQFF; CDR3nt: TGTGCCAGCAGCCAAGACCGGGACTACTACAATGAGCAGTTCTTC
j_gene: TRBJ2-3; len: 15; abundance: few; v_gene: TRBV5-1; d_gene: TRBD2; CDR3aa: CASSSGGTSGFTQYF; CDR3nt: TGCGCCAGCAGCTCGGGGGGGACTAGCGGGTTTACGCAGTATTTT
j_gene: TRBJ1-5; len: 13; abundance: NA; v_gene: TRBV9; d_gene: NA; CDR3aa: CASSVGDNQPQHF; CDR3nt: TGTGCCAGCAGCGTAGGAGATAATCAGCCCCAGCATTTT
j_gene: TRBJ2-3; len: 18; abundance: NA; v_gene: TRBV7-9; d_gene: TRBD2; CDR3aa: CASSANLGTSGRTDTQYF; CDR3nt: TGTGCCAGCAGCGCGAACCTAGGGACTAGCGGACGCACAGATACGCAGTATTTT